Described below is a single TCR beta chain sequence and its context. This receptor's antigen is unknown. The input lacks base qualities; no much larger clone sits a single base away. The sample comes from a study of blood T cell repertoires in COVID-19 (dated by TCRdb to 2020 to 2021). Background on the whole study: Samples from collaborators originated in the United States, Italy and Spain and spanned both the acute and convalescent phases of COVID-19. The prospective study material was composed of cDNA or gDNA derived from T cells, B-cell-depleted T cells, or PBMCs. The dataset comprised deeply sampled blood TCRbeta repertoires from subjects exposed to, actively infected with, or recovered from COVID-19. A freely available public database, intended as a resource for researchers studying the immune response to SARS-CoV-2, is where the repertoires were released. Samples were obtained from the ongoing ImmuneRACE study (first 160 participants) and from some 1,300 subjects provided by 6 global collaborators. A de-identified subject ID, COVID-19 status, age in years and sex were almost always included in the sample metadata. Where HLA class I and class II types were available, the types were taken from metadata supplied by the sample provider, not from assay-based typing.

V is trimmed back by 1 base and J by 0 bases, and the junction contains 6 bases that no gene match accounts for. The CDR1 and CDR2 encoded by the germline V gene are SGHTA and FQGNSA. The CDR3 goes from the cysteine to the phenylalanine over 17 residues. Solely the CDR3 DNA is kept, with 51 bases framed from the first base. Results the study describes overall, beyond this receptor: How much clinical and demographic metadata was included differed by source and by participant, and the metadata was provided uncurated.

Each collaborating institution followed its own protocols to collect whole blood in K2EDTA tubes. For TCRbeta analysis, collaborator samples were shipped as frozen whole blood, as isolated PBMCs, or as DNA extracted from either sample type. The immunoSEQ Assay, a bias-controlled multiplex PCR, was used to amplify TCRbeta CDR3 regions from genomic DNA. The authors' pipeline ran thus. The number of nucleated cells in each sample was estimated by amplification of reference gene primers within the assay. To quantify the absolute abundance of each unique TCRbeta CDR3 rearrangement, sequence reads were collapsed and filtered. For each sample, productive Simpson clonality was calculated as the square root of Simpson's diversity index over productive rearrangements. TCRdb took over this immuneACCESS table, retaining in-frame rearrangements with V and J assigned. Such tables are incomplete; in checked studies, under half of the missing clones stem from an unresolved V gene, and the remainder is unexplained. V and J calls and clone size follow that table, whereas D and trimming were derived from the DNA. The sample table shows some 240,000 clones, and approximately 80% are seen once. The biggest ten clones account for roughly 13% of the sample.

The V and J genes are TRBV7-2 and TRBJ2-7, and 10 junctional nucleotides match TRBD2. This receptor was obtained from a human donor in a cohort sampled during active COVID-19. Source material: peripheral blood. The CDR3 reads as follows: CASSLGTSGVSSYEQYF. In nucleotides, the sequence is TGTGCCAGCAGCTTAGGAACTAGCGGGGTCAGCTCCTACGAGCAGTACTTC.